One and the same sample provided the 14 T cell receptor beta chains below, sequenced in a study of T cells in narcolepsy. The table came from immunoSEQ multiplex PCR; TCRdb's copy has only in-frame clones and leaves some out. The sample has more than 30,000 clones; around 83% are singletons. The specimen sequenced was memory (CD45RA-) CD4+ T cells from blood. The source of these receptors is a human donor in good health.

The CDR3, as DNA: TGTGCCAGCAGCCCGAGACTAGCGGGGGGGACCTCCCAAGAGACCCAGTACTTC. Translation: CASSPRLAGGTSQETQYF. The chain uses TRBV9 and TRBJ2-5; 14 nucleotides match TRBD2. Germline V gene sequence: CDR1 SGDLS, CDR2 YYNGEE. CDR3 length equals 18 residues. V lost 4 bases, J lost 1 base, and 9 bases stayed unmatched.

This clone was counted between two and nine times. V is TRBV28 and J is TRBJ2-7, with 10 bases matching TRBD1. V was clipped by 6 bases and J by 6 bases; unmatched bases: 8. Per the germline V gene, CDR1 is MDHEN and CDR2 is SYDVKM. The CDR3 is 14 amino acids. The CDR3 DNA reads TGTGCCAGCAGCCAGTTGACAGGGGGCGGCGAGCAGTACGTC. Its translation: CASSQLTGGGEQYV.

Comment on this clone: Other DNA sequences in this sample translate to the same CDR3. The CDR3, as DNA: TGTGCCAGCAGTGCGGGAGGCGGTACGGGCACTGAAGCTTTCTTT. This sequence encodes CASSAGGGTGTEAFF. The chain links TRBV6-1 to TRBJ1-1, with unresolved D. CDR3 length: 15 amino acids. Per germline, CDR1 MNHNS and CDR2 SASEGT. Trimming shortened V by 4 bases and J by 4 bases, and 16 bases separated the two germline ends.

This sequence joins TRBV2 and TRBJ2-3, with D perhaps matching TRBD2 (5 bases). V dropped 3 bases and J dropped 1 base, with 11 bases sitting between them. The CDR3 is made up of 15 amino acids. Germline CDR1 reads SNHLY; CDR2 reads FYNNEI. CDR3 bases: TGTGCCAGCAGTGACATAGGACTCGGCACAGATACGCAGTATTTT. It codes for CASSDIGLGTDTQYF.

The V gene is TRBV5-6, the J gene TRBJ2-3, with 7 bases lining up with TRBD1. V gave up 2 bases and J gave up 6 bases; unmatched junction bases: 3. CDR1 and CDR2 (germline): SGHDT, YYEEEE. The CDR3 length is 13 residues. The CDR3: CASSFDRADTQYF. Written as DNA, the CDR3 is TGTGCCAGCAGCTTCGACAGGGCCGATACGCAGTATTTT.

V is TRBV10-2 and J is TRBJ1-1, with D possibly TRBD1 on 6 matching bases. Trimming removed 6 bases from V and 0 bases from J, with 17 bases in between. The CDR3 is 16 amino acids. Germline CDR1 and CDR2: WSHSY and SAAADI. CDR3 amino acids: CASSGGPPGLNTEAFF. CDR3 bases: TGCGCCAGCAGCGGGGGGCCACCAGGGCTGAACACTGAAGCTTTCTTT.

The rearrangement links TRBV20-1 to TRBJ2-1; a possible D gene is TRBD1 (5 bases). CDR1 is DFQATT and CDR2 is SNEGSKA in the germline V gene (reference sequence). The CDR3 extends over 10 amino acids. Deletions cut 3 bases from V and 14 bases from J, with 11 bases between. The CDR3 reads CSASRSREFF. CDR3 sequence (DNA): TGCAGTGCTAGTAGGTCCAGGGAGTTCTTC.

The rearrangement links TRBV27 to TRBJ2-1; D could derive from TRBD1 or TRBD2 (6 bases each). Germline CDR1 is MNHEY and CDR2 is SMNVEV (reference sequence). V lost 3 bases and J 0 bases, leaving 15 bases between the germline ends. The CDR3 is 17 amino acids. For the CDR3, the DNA is TGTGCCAGCAGTTTGTGGGGGCGGGGAAGCTCCTACAATGAGCAGTTCTTC. The encoded protein is CASSLWGRGSSYNEQFF.

The rearrangement uses TRBV27 and TRBJ2-3; D not resolved. The CDR3 has 12 residues. The V end was cut by 4 bases, the J end by 6 bases, with 8 bases between. The germline CDR1 and CDR2 sequences are MNHEY and SMNVEV (reference sequence). Here the CDR3 reads CASSSPPDTQYF. The CDR3, as DNA: TGTGCCAGCAGTTCCCCGCCGGATACGCAGTATTTT.

The rearrangement uses TRBV9 and TRBJ2-3, with a weak D call TRBD1 (6 bases). V dropped 5 bases and J dropped 2 bases, with 9 bases sitting between them. The CDR3 runs to 13 residues. Germline loops: CDR1 SGDLS, CDR2 YYNGEE. CDR3 protein: CASRDRFTDTQYF. The CDR3 DNA reads TGTGCCAGCAGGGACAGATTCACAGATACGCAGTATTTT.

The chain has TRBV29-1 and TRBJ1-3, with unresolved D. The length of the CDR3 is 14 residues. The germline V gene has CDR1 SQVTM and CDR2 ANQGSEA. Between the trimmed V and J ends, which lost 0 bases and 2 bases, there was a span of 8 bases. In DNA form, the CDR3 reads TGCAGCGTTGAAGATCACTCACCTGGAAACACCATATATTTT. Its translation: CSVEDHSPGNTIYF.

V usage is TRBV6-1 and J usage is TRBJ2-3, with D uncertain. The CDR3 has 13 residues. CDR1 and CDR2 from the germline V gene are MNHNS and SASEGT. V dropped 4 bases and J dropped 6 bases, with 11 bases sitting between them. CDR3 in amino acids: CASSARTGDTQYF. The CDR3 coding sequence is TGTGCCAGCAGTGCACGGACCGGGGATACGCAGTATTTT.

V is TRBV2 and J is TRBJ1-4; weak D call: TRBD1 (5 bases). V lost 8 bases to trimming and J lost 5 bases, with 12 bases between them. Per germline, CDR1 SNHLY and CDR2 FYNNEI. This CDR3 is built from 13 residues. CDR3 nucleotide sequence: TGTGCCAGCCGGGGGGACGGGAATGAAAAACTGTTTTTT. This codes for CASRGDGNEKLFF. The entire variable domain, with the rest obtained from reference TRBV2 and TRBJ1-4, is as follows: EPEVTQTPSHQVTQMGQEVILRCVPISNHLYFYWYRQILGQKVEFLVSFYNNEISEKSEIFDDQFSVERPDGSNFTLKIRSTKLEDSAMYFCASRGDGNEKLFFGSGTQLSVL.

The CDR3 loop is CASSPLAGAGELFF. The CDR3 DNA reads as TGTGCCAGCAGCCCTCTAGCGGGGGCCGGGGAGCTGTTTTTT. The J gene is TRBJ2-2, the V gene TRBV11-2; 10 bases align to TRBD2. V shed 5 bases, J shed 6 bases, and the junction held 3 bases outside the gene matches. CDR1 is SGHAT, CDR2 FQNNGV, per germline. CDR3 size: 14 residues.